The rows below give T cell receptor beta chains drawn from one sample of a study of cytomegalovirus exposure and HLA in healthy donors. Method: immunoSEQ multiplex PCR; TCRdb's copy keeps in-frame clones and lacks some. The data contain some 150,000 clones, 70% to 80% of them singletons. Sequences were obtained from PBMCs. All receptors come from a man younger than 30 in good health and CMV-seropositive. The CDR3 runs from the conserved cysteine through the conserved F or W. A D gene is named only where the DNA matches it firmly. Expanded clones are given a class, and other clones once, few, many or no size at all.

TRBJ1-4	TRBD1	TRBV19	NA	TGTGCCAGTAGTATGGGACAGTTCCGGGGTGAAAAACTGTTTTTT	CASSMGQFRGEKLFF
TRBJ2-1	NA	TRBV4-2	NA	TGTGCCAGCGCGCGGGAATACTCCTACAATGAGCAGTTCTTC	CASAREYSYNEQFF
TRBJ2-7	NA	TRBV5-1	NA	TGCGCCAGCAGCTTGGCGGAAGCGGCCTACGAGCAGTACTTC	CASSLAEAAYEQYF
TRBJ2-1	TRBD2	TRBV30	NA	TGTGCCTGGAGTGTACTAGCGGGGCCTTACGATGAGCAGTTCTTC	CAWSVLAGPYDEQFF
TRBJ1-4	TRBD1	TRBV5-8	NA	TGTGCCAGCAGTCAAGGGACAGGGGCCTTTAATGAAAAACTGTTTTTT	CASSQGTGAFNEKLFF
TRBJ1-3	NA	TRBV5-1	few	TGCGCCAGCAGCTTGGGACCAGGGGAGAGAAACACCATATATTTT	CASSLGPGERNTIYF
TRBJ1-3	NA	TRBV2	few	TGTGCCAGCAGTGCGGGGCGGGGGTTGGCTAACACCATATATTTT	CASSAGRGLANTIYF
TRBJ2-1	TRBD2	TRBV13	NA	TGTGCCAGCAGCCCAGGGCCTCTTAGCGGGAGGACGGAAAATGAGCAGTTCTTC	CASSPGPLSGRTENEQFF
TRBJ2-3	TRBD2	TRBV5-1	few	TGCGCCAGCAGCCTACGAACCGGGACTAGCACCCCAGATACGCAGTATTTT	CASSLRTGTSTPDTQYF
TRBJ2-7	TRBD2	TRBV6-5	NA	TGTGCCAGCAGAAAAGCGGGAGGGCCTAGCGAGCAGTACTTC	CASRKAGGPSEQYF
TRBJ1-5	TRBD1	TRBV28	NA	TGTGCCAGCATTCGAACAGGGGGGTGGAATCAGCCCCAGCATTTT	CASIRTGGWNQPQHF
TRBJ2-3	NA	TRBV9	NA	TGTGCCAGCAGCGTAGCGGGACACCGACACCTCACAGATACGCAGTATTTT	CASSVAGHRHLTDTQYF
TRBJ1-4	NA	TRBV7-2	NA	TGTGCCAGCAGCTTAAATGGTGTGAGGGTGGCTGAAAAACTGTTTTTT	CASSLNGVRVAEKLFF
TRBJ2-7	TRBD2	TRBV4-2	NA	TGTGCCAGCAGCCAAGAAAACGGGGGGGCCTACGAGCAGTACTTC	CASSQENGGAYEQYF
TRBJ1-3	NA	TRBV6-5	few	TGTGCCAGCAGTACATCCTGGGCTTCTGGAAACACCATATATTTT	CASSTSWASGNTIYF
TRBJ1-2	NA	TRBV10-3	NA	TGTGCCATCAGTGCGGGCCCAGGGGCCGGCTACACCTTC	CAISAGPGAGYTF
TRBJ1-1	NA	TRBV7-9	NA	TGTGCCAGCAGCTTACATCCAGGCTTTTTCACTGAAGCTTTCTTT	CASSLHPGFFTEAFF
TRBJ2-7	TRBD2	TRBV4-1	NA	TGCGCCAGCAGCCAAGTACTAGCGGGGGGATCCTACGAGCAGTACTTC	CASSQVLAGGSYEQYF
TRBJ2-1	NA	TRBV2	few	TGTGCCAGCAGTGAAGTTGCCAGGGGCGAGCAGTTCTTC	CASSEVARGEQFF
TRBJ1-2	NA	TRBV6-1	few	TGTGCCAGCAGTGAAGGGGGCGCGGACTATGGCTACACCTTC	CASSEGGADYGYTF
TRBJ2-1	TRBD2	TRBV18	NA	TGTGCCAGCTCACCAGTGTCTAGCGGGGGCTCCAATGAGCAGTTCTTC	CASSPVSSGGSNEQFF
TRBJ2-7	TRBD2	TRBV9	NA	TGTGCCAGCAGCCCGACTAGCGGGGGTACCTACGAGCAGTACTTC	CASSPTSGGTYEQYF
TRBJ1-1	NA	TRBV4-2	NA	TGTGCCAGCAGCCTGAGGGACACTGAAGCTTTCTTT	CASSLRDTEAFF
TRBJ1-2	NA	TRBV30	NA	TGTGCCTGGAAAAAGGACATTAACTATGGCTACACCTTC	CAWKKDINYGYTF
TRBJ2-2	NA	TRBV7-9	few	TGTTCCAGCAGCTTACTATCTCCCGGGGAGCTGTTTTTT	CSSSLLSPGELFF
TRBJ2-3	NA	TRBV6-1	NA	TGTGCCAGCAGTGAAGGGTTTTCGAAGGGGGATACGCAGTATTTT	CASSEGFSKGDTQYF
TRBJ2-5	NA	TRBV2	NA	TGTGCCAGCAGCGCGAACCCTTCGTGGGAGACCCAGTACTTC	CASSANPSWETQYF
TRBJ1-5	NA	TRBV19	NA	TGTGCCAGTAGTATAGTCCCCAGGGCATGGAATCAGCCCCAGCATTTT	CASSIVPRAWNQPQHF
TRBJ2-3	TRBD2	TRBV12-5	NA	TGTGCTAGTGGTTTGAAGGGACTACGCACAGATACGCAGTATTTT	CASGLKGLRTDTQYF